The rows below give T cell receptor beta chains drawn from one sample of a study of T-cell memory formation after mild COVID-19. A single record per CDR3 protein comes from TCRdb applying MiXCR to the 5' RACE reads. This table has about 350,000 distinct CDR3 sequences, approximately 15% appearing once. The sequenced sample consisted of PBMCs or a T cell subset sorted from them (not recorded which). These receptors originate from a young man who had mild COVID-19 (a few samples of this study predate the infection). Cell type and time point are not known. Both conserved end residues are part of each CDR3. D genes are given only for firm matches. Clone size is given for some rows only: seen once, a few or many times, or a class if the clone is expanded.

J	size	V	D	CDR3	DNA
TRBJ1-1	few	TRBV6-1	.	CASSAGTQRNTEAFF	TGTGCCAGCAGTGCGGGGACGCAAAGGAACACTGAAGCTTTCTTT
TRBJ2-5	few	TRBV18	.	CASSVSGQETQYF	TGTGCCAGCTCAGTAAGCGGGCAAGAGACCCAGTACTTC
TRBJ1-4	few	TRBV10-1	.	CASSESQNEKLFF	TGCGCCAGCAGTGAGTCGCAGAATGAAAAACTGTTTTTT
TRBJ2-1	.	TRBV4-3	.	CASSQDGTFYNEQFF	TGCGCCAGCAGCCAAGATGGAACGTTCTACAATGAGCAGTTCTTC
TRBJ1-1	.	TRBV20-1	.	CSASLTGISVEAFF	TGCAGTGCTAGCTTAACAGGGATCTCTGTTGAAGCTTTCTTT
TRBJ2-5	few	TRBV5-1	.	CASSFEGGQETQYF	TGCGCCAGCAGCTTTGAAGGGGGCCAAGAGACCCAGTACTTC
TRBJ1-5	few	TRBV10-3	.	CAISESRDQPQHF	TGTGCCATCAGTGAGTCGAGGGATCAGCCCCAGCATTTT
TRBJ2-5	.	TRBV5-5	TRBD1	CASSFGTVQETQYF	TGTGCCAGCAGCTTCGGGACAGTCCAAGAGACCCAGTACTTC
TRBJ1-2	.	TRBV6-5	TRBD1	CASSYFGQGYGYTF	TGTGCCAGCAGTTACTTCGGACAGGGTTATGGCTACACCTTC
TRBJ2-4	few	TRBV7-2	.	CASSAHIGAENIQYF	TGTGCCAGCAGCGCACATATCGGCGCGGAAAACATTCAGTACTTC
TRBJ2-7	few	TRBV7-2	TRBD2	CASKRGDSSYEQYF	TGTGCCAGCAAGCGGGGGGACAGCTCCTACGAGCAGTACTTC
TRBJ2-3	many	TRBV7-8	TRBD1	CASSRDRISDTQYF	TGTGCCAGCAGCCGGGACAGGATTTCAGATACGCAGTATTTT
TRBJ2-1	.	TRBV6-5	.	CASSYRSGQAYNEQFF	TGTGCCAGCAGTTACAGGTCAGGGCAGGCTTACAATGAGCAGTTCTTC
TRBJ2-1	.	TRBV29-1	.	CSVELGRPLVF	TGCAGCGTTGAGCTCGGGCGGCCTTTGGTCTTC
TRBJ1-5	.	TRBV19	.	CASSSQFRNQPQHF	TGTGCCAGTAGTTCCCAGTTCCGCAATCAGCCCCAGCATTTT
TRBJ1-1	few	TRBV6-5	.	CASSYQPRLHTEAFF	TGTGCCAGCAGTTACCAACCTAGGCTACACACTGAAGCTTTCTTT
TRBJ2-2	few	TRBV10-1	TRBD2	CASRGGANTGELFF	TGCGCCAGCCGGGGGGGCGCGAACACCGGGGAGCTGTTTTTT
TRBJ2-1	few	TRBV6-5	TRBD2	CASSRVAGETYNEQFF	TGTGCCAGCAGTAGGGTAGCGGGGGAAACCTACAATGAGCAGTTCTTC
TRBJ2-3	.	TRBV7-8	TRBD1	CASRYSEGATDTQYF	TGTGCCAGCAGGTACAGTGAGGGGGCAACAGATACGCAGTATTTT
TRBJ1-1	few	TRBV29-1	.	CSVGGWAGKNTEAFF	TGCAGCGTTGGGGGTTGGGCAGGGAAGAACACTGAAGCTTTCTTT
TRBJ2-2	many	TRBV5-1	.	CASSLVYTTGELFF	TGCGCCAGCAGCTTGGTATATACCACCGGGGAGCTGTTTTTT
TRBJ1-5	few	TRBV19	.	CASRFGNQPQHF	TGTGCCAGTAGATTCGGCAATCAGCCCCAGCATTTT
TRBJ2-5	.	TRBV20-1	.	CSAKGSGSETQYF	TGCAGTGCTAAGGGGAGCGGGTCAGAGACCCAGTACTTC
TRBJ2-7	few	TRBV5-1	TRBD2	CASSLGTSGGYEQYF	TGCGCCAGCAGCCTAGGGACTAGCGGGGGCTACGAGCAGTACTTC
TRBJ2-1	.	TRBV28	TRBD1	CASSQQGNEQFF	TGTGCCAGCAGTCAACAGGGGAATGAGCAGTTCTTC
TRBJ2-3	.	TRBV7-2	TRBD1	CASSKGQGTDTQYF	TGTGCCAGCAGCAAGGGACAGGGCACAGATACGCAGTATTTT
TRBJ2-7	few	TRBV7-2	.	CASSLAGLDSYGGYF	TGTGCCAGCAGCTTAGCCGGGTTAGATTCCTACGGTGGGTACTTC
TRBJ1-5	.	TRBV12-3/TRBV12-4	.	CASSFTARKPQHF	TGTGCCAGCAGTTTTACCGCCAGGAAGCCCCAGCATTTT
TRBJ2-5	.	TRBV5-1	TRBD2	CASSSQRGGLGETQYF	TGCGCCAGCAGCTCACAGCGGGGGGGCCTCGGAGAGACCCAGTACTTC
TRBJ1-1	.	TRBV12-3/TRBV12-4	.	CASSSSTVFTEAFF	TGTGCCAGCAGTTCCTCGACAGTCTTCACTGAAGCTTTCTTT
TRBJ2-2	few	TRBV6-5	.	CASSYSIYTGELFF	TGTGCCAGCAGTTACTCGATTTACACCGGGGAGCTGTTTTTT
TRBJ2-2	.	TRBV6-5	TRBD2	CASSTGTKKAGELFF	TGTGCCAGCAGTACTGGGACTAAGAAGGCCGGGGAGCTGTTTTTT
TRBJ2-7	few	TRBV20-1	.	CSARALRGPGEQYF	TGCAGTGCAAGGGCCCTAAGGGGTCCGGGCGAGCAGTACTTC
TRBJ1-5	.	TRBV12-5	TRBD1	CASGLALTGGADQPQHF	TGTGCTAGTGGTTTGGCCCTTACAGGGGGCGCGGATCAGCCCCAGCATTTT
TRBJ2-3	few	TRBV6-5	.	CASSYAGAADTQYF	TGTGCCAGCAGTTACGCGGGGGCCGCAGATACGCAGTATTTT
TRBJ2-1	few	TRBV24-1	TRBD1	CATSDHRGDEQFF	TGTGCCACCAGTGATCACAGGGGCGATGAGCAGTTCTTC
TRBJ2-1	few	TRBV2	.	CASSEMFRNEQFF	TGTGCCAGCAGTGAGATGTTCAGAAATGAGCAGTTCTTC
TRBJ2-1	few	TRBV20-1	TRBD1	CSATTGVWNNEQFF	TGCAGTGCCACCACAGGGGTGTGGAACAATGAGCAGTTCTTC
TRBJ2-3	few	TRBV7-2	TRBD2	CASKAGGLSDTQYF	TGTGCCAGCAAGGCGGGGGGTTTATCAGATACGCAGTATTTT
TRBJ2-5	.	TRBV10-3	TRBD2	CATVGGVAGTGETQYF	TGTGCCACCGTAGGTGGGGTAGCGGGAACCGGAGAGACCCAGTACTTC